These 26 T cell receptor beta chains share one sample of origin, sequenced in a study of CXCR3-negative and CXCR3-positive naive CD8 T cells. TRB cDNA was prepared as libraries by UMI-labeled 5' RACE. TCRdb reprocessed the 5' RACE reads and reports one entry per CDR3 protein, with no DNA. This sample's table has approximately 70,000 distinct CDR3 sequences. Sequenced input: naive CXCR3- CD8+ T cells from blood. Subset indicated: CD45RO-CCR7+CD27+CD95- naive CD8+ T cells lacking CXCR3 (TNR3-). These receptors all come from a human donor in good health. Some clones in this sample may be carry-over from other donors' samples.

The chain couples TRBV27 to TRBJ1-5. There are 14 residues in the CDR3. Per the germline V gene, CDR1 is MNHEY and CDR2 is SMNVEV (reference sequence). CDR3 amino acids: CASSLYYSNQPQHF.

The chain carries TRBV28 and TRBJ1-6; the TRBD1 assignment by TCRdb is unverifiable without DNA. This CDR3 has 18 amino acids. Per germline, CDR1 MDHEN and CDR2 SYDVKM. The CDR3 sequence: CASSLRDRAPVEYSPLHF.

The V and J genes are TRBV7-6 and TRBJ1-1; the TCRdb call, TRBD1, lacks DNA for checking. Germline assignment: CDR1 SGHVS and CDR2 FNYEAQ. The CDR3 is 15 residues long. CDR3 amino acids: CASSSRQGTNTEAFF.

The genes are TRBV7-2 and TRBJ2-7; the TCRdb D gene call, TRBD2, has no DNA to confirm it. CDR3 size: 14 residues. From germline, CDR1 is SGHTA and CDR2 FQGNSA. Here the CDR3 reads CASSFTGSGYEQYF.

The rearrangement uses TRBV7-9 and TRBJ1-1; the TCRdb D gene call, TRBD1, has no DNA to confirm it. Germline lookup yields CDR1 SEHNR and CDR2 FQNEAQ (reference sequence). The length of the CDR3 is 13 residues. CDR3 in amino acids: CAGDDRLGTEAFF. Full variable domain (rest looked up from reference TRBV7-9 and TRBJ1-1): DTGVSQNPRHKITKRGQNVTFRCDPISEHNRLYWYRQTLGQGPEFLTYFQNEAQLEKSRLLSDRFSAERPKGSFSTLEIQRTEQGDSAMYLCAGDDRLGTEAFFGQGTRLTVV.

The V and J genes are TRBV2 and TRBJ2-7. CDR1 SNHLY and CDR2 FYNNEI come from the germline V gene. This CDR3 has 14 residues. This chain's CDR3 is CASSTWTNSYEQYF.

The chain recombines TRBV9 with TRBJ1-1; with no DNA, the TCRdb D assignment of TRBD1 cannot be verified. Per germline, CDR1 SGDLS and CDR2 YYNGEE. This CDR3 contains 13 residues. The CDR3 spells CASSVRGGTEAFF.

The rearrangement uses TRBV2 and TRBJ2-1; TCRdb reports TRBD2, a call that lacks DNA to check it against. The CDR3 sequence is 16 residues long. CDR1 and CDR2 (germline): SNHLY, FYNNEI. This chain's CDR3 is CASSERARSSYNEQLF.

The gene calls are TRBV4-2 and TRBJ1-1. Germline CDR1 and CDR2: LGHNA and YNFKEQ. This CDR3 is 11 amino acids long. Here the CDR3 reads CASSQDNEAFF.

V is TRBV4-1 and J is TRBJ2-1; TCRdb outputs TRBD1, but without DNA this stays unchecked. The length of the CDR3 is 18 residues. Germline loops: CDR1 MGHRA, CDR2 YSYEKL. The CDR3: CASSQGGVGGYSYNEQFF.

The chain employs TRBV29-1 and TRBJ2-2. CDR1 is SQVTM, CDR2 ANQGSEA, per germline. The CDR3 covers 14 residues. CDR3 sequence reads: CSVTSSANTGELFF.

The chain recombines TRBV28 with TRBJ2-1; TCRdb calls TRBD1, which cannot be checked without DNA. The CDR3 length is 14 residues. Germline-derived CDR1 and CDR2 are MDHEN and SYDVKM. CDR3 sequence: CASSLGSPYNEQFF.

The CDR3 region is CASSLTSGSFHEQYF. The chain links TRBV6-5 to TRBJ2-7; the TRBD2 assignment by TCRdb is unverifiable without DNA. This CDR3 comprises 15 residues. Germline lookup yields CDR1 MNHEY and CDR2 SVGAGI.

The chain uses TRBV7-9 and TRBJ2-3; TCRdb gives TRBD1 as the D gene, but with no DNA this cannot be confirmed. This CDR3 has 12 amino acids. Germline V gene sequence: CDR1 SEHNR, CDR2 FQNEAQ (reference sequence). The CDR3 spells CAGGSSTDTQYF.

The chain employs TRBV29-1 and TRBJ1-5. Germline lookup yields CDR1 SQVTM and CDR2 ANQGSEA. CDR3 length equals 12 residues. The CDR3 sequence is CSVGGTSQPQHF.

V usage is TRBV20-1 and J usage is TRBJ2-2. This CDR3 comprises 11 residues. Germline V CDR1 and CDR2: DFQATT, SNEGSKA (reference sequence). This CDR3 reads CSAPNTGELFF.

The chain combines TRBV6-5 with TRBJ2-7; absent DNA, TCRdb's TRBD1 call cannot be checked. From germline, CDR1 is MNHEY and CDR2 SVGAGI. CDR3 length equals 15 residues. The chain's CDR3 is CASRTGTGKAYEQYF.

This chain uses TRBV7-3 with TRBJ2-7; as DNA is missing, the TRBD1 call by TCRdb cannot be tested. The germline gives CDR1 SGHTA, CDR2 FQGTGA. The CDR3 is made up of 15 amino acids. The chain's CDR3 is CASSPQPGGVYEQYF.

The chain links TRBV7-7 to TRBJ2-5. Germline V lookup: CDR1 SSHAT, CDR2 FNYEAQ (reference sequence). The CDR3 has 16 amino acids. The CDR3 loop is CASSLVVRLSGETQYF.

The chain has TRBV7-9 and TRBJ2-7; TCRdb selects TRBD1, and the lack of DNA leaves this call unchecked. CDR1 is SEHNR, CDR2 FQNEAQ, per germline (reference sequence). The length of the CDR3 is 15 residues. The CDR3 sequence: CASSSLSGISYEQYF.

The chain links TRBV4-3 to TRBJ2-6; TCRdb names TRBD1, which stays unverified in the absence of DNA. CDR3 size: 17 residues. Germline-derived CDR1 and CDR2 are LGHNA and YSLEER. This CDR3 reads CASSQEGGQDGANVLTF.

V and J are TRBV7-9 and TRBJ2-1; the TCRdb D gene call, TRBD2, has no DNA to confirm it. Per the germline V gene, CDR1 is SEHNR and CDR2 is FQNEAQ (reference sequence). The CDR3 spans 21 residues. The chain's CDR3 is CASSSTGASGGDLVEYNEQFF.

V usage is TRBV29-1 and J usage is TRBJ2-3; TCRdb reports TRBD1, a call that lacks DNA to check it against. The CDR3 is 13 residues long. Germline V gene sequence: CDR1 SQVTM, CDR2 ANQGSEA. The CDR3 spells CSARDSPADTQYF.

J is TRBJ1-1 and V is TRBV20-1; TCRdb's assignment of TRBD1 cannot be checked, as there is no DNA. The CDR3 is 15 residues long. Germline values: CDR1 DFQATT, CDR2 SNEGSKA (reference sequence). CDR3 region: CSAIDLDRPNTEAFF.

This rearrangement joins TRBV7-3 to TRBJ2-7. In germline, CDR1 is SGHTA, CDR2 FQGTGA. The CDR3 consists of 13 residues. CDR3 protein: CASSRGGAYEQYF.

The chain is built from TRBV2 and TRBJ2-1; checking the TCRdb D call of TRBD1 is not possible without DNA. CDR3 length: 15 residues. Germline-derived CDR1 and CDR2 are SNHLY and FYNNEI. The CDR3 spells CASSLDRSIHNEQFF.